The clone carrying this TCR beta chain has a handful of counts. What it recognizes is unknown. The data were taken from a study of T cell responses to AZD1222 COVID-19 vaccine. Sequenced by immunoSEQ multiplex PCR; TCRdb stores in-frame clones only, minus some. Of about 86,000 clones detected, 89% appear once; the ten largest clones hold about 2.2%. General study points: After two AZD1222 doses, spike-specific TCR breadth and depth rose versus day 0. In a largely white British group with more females than males, clonal diversity was possibly underestimated. It was only after the peak T cell response that any repertoires were sampled. Mapped onto spike, vaccine-associated CD4 TCRs spanned it and were dominant at 160-218 and 743-854.

V gave up 9 bases and J gave up 5 bases; unmatched junction bases: 4. The CDR3 totals 12 residues. Germline V gene data show CDR1 as ENHRY and CDR2 as SYGVKD. This material consisted of peripheral blood, taken on day 0 of AZD1222 vaccination. The TCR was taken from an adult in good health. The chain carries TRBV10-3 and TRBJ2-5; TRBD2 agrees at 9 bases. The chain's CDR3 is CAIAGGGETQYF. CDR3 in DNA: TGTGCCATAGCGGGGGGAGGTGAGACCCAGTACTTC.